This passage covers 17 T cell receptor beta chains from one sample sequenced in a study of human thymus T cells. The repertoire was sequenced with immunoSEQ multiplex PCR; TCRdb's copy has only in-frame clones and lacks some. The sample has some 44,000 clones, more than 85% seen once. Material: blood. The receptor set was obtained from a girl under three years old with a congenital heart defect but otherwise immunologically healthy.

The rearrangement uses TRBV28 and TRBJ2-2, with D uncertain. In germline, CDR1 is MDHEN, CDR2 SYDVKM. CDR3 length: 12 amino acids. V was pared by 5 bases and J by 6 bases, with 7 bases between. In DNA, the CDR3 is TGTGCCAGCAGTCCTCCGGCCGGGGAGCTGTTTTTT. This codes for CASSPPAGELFF.

The table lists this clone with a count of one. CDR3 DNA sequence: TGCGCCAGCAGCCAAGATCGGGCTAGCGGTTACAATGAGCAGTTCTTC. It codes for CASSQDRASGYNEQFF. The chain joins TRBV4-1 to TRBJ2-1; 7 nucleotides match TRBD2. Trimming removed 0 bases from V and 4 bases from J; junction bases left unmatched: 6. CDR1 and CDR2 from the germline V gene are MGHRA and YSYEKL. This CDR3 is 16 amino acids long.

The chain carries TRBV7-2 and TRBJ2-7; D unresolved. V was clipped by 5 bases and J by 4 bases, with 6 bases between them. The germline gives CDR1 SGHTA, CDR2 FQGNSA. The CDR3 runs to 11 residues. CDR3 coding DNA: TGTGCCAGCAGCAAACAATACGAGCAGTACTTC. Its translation: CASSKQYEQYF.

The V gene is TRBV25-1, the J gene TRBJ2-5; D is ambiguous. Trimming left V 5 bases short and J 2 bases short, with 15 bases between. CDR3 size: 15 residues. Germline CDR1 MGHDK, CDR2 SYGVNS. CDR3 amino acids: CASSLGPQPQETQYF. The CDR3 nucleotides are TGTGCCAGCAGTCTTGGGCCTCAACCTCAAGAGACCCAGTACTTC. Filled out from reference TRBV25-1 and TRBJ2-5, the complete variable domain reads EADIYQTPRYLVIGTGKKITLECSQTMGHDKMYWYQQDPGMELHLIHYSYGVNSTEKGDLSSESTVSRIRTEHFPLTLESARPSHTSQYLCASSLGPQPQETQYFGPGTRLLVL.

The chain recombines TRBV5-6 with TRBJ1-5, with 7 bases identical to TRBD1. The germline V gene encodes CDR1 SGHDT and CDR2 YYEEEE. After removal of 1 base from V and 10 bases from J, the junction contained 8 bases not matched to a gene. The CDR3 consists of 14 residues. Here the CDR3 DNA reads TGTGCCAGCAGCTTGAACAGGGGTACGTCCCCCCAGCATTTT. As protein: CASSLNRGTSPQHF.

V is TRBV5-7 and J is TRBJ2-7; D possibly matches TRBD1 or TRBD2 (6 bases each). TRBV5-7 is filed as an ORF, its function uncertain. The germline V and J ends were trimmed by 7 bases and 2 bases, with 28 bases remaining between them. The CDR3 length is 18 residues. The DNA of the CDR3 is TGTGCCAGCGGCCTTACTGCTAGGTGGGGGGCGCTTCCCTACGAGCAGTACTTC. This translates into CASGLTARWGALPYEQYF.

The J gene is TRBJ1-2, the V gene TRBV14, with TRBD1 as a possible D gene (5 bases). Per the germline V gene, CDR1 is SGHDN and CDR2 is FVKESK. CDR3 length: 18 residues. Trimming shortened V by 0 bases and J by 2 bases, and 19 bases separated the two germline ends. The CDR3 spells CASSQDLLDTWPNYGYTF. The CDR3, as DNA: TGTGCCAGCAGCCAAGATCTCCTGGACACCTGGCCCAACTATGGCTACACCTTC.

The chain combines TRBV14 with TRBJ1-1; 8 positions match TRBD1. V lost 2 bases and J lost 10; bases outside the gene matches: 9. The length of the CDR3 is 14 residues. Germline V gene lookup returns CDR1 SGHDN and CDR2 FVKESK. The CDR3 is CASSQLGQGMGAFF. As DNA, the CDR3 is TGTGCCAGCAGCCAATTAGGACAGGGAATGGGAGCTTTCTTT.

V usage is TRBV10-2 and J usage is TRBJ2-7, with 11 positions matching TRBD2. V trimming: 2 bases; J trimming: 4 bases; junction bases outside the gene matches: 1. CDR3 length equals 14 residues. Germline V gene lookup returns CDR1 WSHSY and CDR2 SAAADI. Here the CDR3 reads CASSEGTSGYEQYF. The CDR3 DNA is TGCGCCAGCAGTGAGGGGACTAGCGGATACGAGCAGTACTTC.

This rearrangement joins TRBV2 to TRBJ1-5; possible D gene TRBD1, 6 bases. The germline CDR1 and CDR2 sequences are SNHLY and FYNNEI. Trimming took 4 bases from V and 7 from J, leaving 14 bases between them. The CDR3 is made up of 14 amino acids. The CDR3 loop is CASSVQGKAQPQHF. CDR3 nucleotides: TGTGCCAGCAGTGTACAGGGTAAGGCACAGCCCCAGCATTTT.

The chain joins TRBV7-9 to TRBJ2-7, with 9 bases lining up with TRBD1. This CDR3 has 13 residues. CDR1 is SEHNR, CDR2 FQNEAQ, per germline (reference sequence). V lost 8 bases and J lost 8; bases outside the gene matches: 10. The CDR3: CASRRDRVQQQYF. CDR3 in DNA: TGTGCCAGCCGGCGGGACAGGGTGCAACAGCAGTACTTC.

The J gene is TRBJ2-7, the V gene TRBV9; 14 nucleotides line up with TRBD2. Germline-derived CDR1 and CDR2 are SGDLS and YYNGEE. After removal of 4 bases from V and 5 bases from J, the junction contained 5 bases not matched to a gene. The CDR3 covers 15 residues. The CDR3 protein is CASSPRLAGGDEQYF. Written as DNA, the CDR3 is TGTGCCAGCAGCCCCAGACTAGCGGGAGGGGACGAGCAGTACTTC.

The rearrangement links TRBV4-2 to TRBJ1-5; D is uncertain. The length of the CDR3 is 18 residues. V was cut by 1 base and J by 3 bases, with 19 bases left in between. CDR1 LGHNA and CDR2 YNFKEQ come from the germline V gene. CDR3 region: CASSQGEELGPANQPQHF. For the CDR3, the DNA is TGTGCCAGCAGCCAAGGAGAAGAACTGGGCCCGGCCAATCAGCCCCAGCATTTT.

The chain joins TRBV7-6 to TRBJ2-3; D may be TRBD1 (5 bases). Trimming pared 5 bases from V and 1 base from J, leaving 13 bases between. This CDR3 has 15 residues. Germline V gene lookup returns CDR1 SGHVS and CDR2 FNYEAQ. The CDR3 here is CASSPRPTGTDTQYF. The CDR3 DNA follows: TGTGCCAGCAGCCCCAGGCCGACAGGCACAGATACGCAGTATTTT.

This sequence joins TRBV11-2 and TRBJ2-5; 7 nucleotides align to TRBD1. CDR1 SGHAT and CDR2 FQNNGV come from the germline V gene. The CDR3 totals 14 residues. Unmatched junction bases numbered 5, after V lost 1 base and J lost 6 bases. For the CDR3, the DNA is TGTGCCAGCAGCTTAGTGACAGGGTTGAAGACCCAGTACTTC. This sequence encodes CASSLVTGLKTQYF. The full variable domain, completed using reference TRBV11-2 and TRBJ2-5, is EAGVAQSPRYKIIEKRQSVAFWCNPISGHATLYWYQQILGQGPKLLIQFQNNGVVDDSQLPKDRFSAERLKGVDSTLKIQPAKLEDSAVYLCASSLVTGLKTQYFGPGTRLLVL.

This chain joins TRBV9 and TRBJ1-2; D perhaps matches TRBD1 (5 bases). V gave up 4 bases and J gave up 4 bases, with 8 bases separating them. The CDR3 sequence is 12 residues long. The germline V gene has CDR1 SGDLS and CDR2 YYNGEE. The CDR3 here is CASSRGVYGYTF. The CDR3 nucleotides are TGTGCCAGCAGCAGAGGGGTCTATGGCTACACCTTC.

This chain joins TRBV4-2 and TRBJ2-5; no reliable D call. The germline V and J ends were trimmed by 0 bases and 3 bases, with 8 bases remaining between them. CDR1 is LGHNA and CDR2 is YNFKEQ in the germline V gene. The CDR3 totals 14 residues. This CDR3 reads CASSQEAFEETQYF. The CDR3 nucleotides are TGTGCCAGCAGCCAAGAGGCCTTCGAAGAGACCCAGTACTTC.